This T cell receptor (beta chain) was profiled in a study of T cell clonotyping in hematopoietic cell transplantation. Produced via immunoSEQ multiplex PCR; TCRdb's table is partial and in-frame only. Of 10,000 to 11,000 clones in the sample, 80% to 90% were seen once. Time point given: recipient sample about 28 days before transplant, after cytoreduction. Trimming cost V 7 bases and J 1 base, with 7 bases left between them. The CDR3 runs 13 residues. Germline-derived CDR1 and CDR2 are SGHVS and FNYEAQ. The chain is built from TRBV7-6 and TRBJ2-2, with unresolved D. This TCR was recovered from a woman aged 45 to 65 with chronic myeloid leukemia. Some clones in this sample may be carry-over from other donors' samples. Sequenced here: peripheral blood mononuclear cells, sampled before stem cell transplant. The CDR3 region has the DNA TGTGCCAGCATTCCCCGGAACACCGGGGAGCTGTTTTTT. Protein: CASIPRNTGELFF.